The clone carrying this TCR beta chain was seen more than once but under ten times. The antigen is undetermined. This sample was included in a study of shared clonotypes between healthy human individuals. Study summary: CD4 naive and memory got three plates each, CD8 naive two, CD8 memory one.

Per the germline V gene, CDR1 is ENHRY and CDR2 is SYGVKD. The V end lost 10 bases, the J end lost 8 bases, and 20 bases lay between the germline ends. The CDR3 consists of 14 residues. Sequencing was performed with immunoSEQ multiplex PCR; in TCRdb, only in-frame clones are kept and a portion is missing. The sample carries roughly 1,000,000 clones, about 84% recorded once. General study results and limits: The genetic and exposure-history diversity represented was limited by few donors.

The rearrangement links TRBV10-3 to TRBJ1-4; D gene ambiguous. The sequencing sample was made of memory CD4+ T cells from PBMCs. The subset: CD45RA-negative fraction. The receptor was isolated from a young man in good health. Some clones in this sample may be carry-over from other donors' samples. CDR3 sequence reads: CATSPEITAEKLFF. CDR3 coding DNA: TGTGCCACCTCTCCTGAGATAACTGCAGAAAAACTGTTTTTT.